This TCR beta chain was captured by sequencing in a study of CD8 T cells in ankylosing spondylitis. Findings of the study overall: Enrichment of disease-linked clones was reportedly significant in matched ankylosing spondylitis synovial fluid. In peripheral blood, disease-linked CD8+ clones occurred at relatively low frequencies. Blood of patients with ankylosing spondylitis appeared to be characterized by a TCR beta motif of eight highly homologous variants. Earlier reports found some motif variants in synovial fluid and blood in reactive arthritis.

Germline assignment: CDR1 LGHDT and CDR2 YNNKEL (reference sequence). V shed 1 base and J shed 1 base, with 13 bases lying between them. The CDR3 totals 17 residues. Using quantitative 5'-RACE with molecular barcodes, the authors made TCR beta libraries. Using its own MiXCR run on the 5' RACE reads, TCRdb lists one record per CDR3 protein. This sample yields hundreds of thousands of distinct CDR3 sequences, of which about 15% are seen a single time; approximately 1% belongs to the top ten. Regarding this clonotype: No antigen is known for it.

The sample taken for sequencing was blood, either unsorted or a sorted T cell fraction (not recorded which). This rearrangement joins TRBV3-1 to TRBJ2-2, with D unclear. This TCR was recovered from a male donor with ankylosing spondylitis. The CDR3 spells CASSQVRPYENTGELFF. In DNA, the CDR3 is TGTGCCAGCAGCCAAGTACGGCCCTATGAGAACACCGGGGAGCTGTTTTTT.